The count of the clone carrying this T cell receptor beta chain is one. These data are taken from a study of shared clonotypes between healthy human individuals. Sequencing used immunoSEQ multiplex PCR; TCRdb keeps in-frame clones, though not all of them. The data show approximately 2,300,000 clones, with around 92% seen just once and approximately 0.39% held by the top ten. It was into CD45RA+ naive and CD45RA-negative memory subsets that the CD4+ cells were split. This clonotype originated in a man younger than 35 in good health. Some clones in this sample may be carry-over from other donors' samples. The sequencing sample was made of naive CD4+ T cells from PBMCs. Stated subset: CD45RA+ positively selected.

The CDR3 region has the DNA TGTGCCAGCAGTTTATCGAGGGCAGCAGATTGGACCAATGAAAAACTGTTTTTT. Translated: CASSLSRAADWTNEKLFF. The chain carries TRBV27 and TRBJ1-4; D remains ambiguous. CDR3 length: 18 residues. The V gene lost 0 bases and the J gene lost 5 bases, with 19 bases spanning the gap. From germline, CDR1 is MNHEY and CDR2 SMNVEV (reference sequence).